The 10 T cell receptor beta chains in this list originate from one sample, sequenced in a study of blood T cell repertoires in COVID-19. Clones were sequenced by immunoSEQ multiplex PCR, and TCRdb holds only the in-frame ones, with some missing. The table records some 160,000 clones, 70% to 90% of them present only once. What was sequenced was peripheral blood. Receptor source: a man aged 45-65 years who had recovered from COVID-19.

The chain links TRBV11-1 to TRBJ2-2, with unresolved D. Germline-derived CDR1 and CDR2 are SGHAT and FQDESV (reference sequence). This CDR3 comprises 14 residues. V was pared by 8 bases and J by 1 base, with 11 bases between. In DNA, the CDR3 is TGTGCCAGCTTCCCCGGCGGGAACACCGGGGAGCTGTTTTTT. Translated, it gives CASFPGGNTGELFF.

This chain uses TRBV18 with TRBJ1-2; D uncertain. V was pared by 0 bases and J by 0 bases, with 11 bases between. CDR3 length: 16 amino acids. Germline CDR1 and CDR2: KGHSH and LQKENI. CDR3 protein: CASSPPVAKANYGYTF. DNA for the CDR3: TGTGCCAGCTCACCACCAGTGGCCAAAGCTAACTATGGCTACACCTTC. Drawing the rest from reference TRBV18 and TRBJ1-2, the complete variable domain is NAGVMQNPRHLVRRRGQEARLRCSPMKGHSHVYWYRQLPEEGLKFMVYLQKENIIDESGMPKERFSAEFPKEGPSILRIQQVVRGDSAAYFCASSPPVAKANYGYTFGSGTRLTVV.

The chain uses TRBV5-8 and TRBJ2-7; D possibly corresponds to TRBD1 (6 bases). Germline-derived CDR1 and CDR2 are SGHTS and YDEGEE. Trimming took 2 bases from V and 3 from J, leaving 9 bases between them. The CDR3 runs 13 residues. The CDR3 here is CASSLQGYYEQYF. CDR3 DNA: TGTGCCAGCAGCTTACAGGGCTACTACGAGCAGTACTTC.

The DNA for the CDR3 is TGTGCCAGCAGCCAAGATCGAGGGACAGGGGGCGATGAGCAGTACTTC. This encodes CASSQDRGTGGDEQYF. This chain uses TRBV3-1 (or the pseudogene TRBV3-2) with TRBJ2-7, with 12 bases fitting TRBD1. The length of the CDR3 is 16 residues. Unmatched junction bases numbered 7, after V lost 0 bases and J lost 7 bases. Germline lookup yields CDR1 LGHDT and CDR2 YNNKEL (reference sequence).

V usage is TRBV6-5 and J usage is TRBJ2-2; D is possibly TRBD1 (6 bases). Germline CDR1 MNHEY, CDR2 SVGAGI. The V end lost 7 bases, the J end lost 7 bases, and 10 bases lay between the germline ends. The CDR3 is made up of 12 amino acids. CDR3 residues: CASNRAGGELFF. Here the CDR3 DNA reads TGTGCCAGCAACAGGGCGGGCGGGGAGCTGTTTTTT.

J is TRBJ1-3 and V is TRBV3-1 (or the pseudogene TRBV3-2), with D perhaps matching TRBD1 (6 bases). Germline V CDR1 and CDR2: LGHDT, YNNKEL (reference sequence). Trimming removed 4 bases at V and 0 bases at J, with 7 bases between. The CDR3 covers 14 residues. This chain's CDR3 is CASSRTVSGNTIYF. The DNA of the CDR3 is TGTGCCAGCAGCCGGACAGTCTCTGGAAACACCATATATTTT.

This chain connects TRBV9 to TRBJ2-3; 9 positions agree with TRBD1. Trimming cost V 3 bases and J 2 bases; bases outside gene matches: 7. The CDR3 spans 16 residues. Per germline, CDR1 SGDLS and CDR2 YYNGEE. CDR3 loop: CASSEQQGAVTDTQYF. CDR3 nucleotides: TGTGCCAGCAGCGAACAACAGGGGGCGGTCACAGATACGCAGTATTTT. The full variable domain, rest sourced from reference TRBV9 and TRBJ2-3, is DSGVTQTPKHLITATGQRVTLRCSPRSGDLSVYWYQQSLDQGLQFLIQYYNGEERAKGNILERFSAQQFPDLHSELNLSSLELGDSALYFCASSEQQGAVTDTQYFGPGTRLTVL.

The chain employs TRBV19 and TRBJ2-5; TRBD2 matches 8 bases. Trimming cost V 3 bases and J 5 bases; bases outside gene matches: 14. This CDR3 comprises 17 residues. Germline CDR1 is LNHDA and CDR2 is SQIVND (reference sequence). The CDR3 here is CASSITAGGGGQETQYF. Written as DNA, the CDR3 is TGTGCCAGTAGTATTACGGCGGGGGGAGGAGGTCAGGAGACCCAGTACTTC.

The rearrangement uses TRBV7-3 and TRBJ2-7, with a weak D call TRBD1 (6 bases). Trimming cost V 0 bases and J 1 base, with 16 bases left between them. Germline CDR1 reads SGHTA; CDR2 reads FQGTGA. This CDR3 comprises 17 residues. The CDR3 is CASSLTWETGRSYEQYF. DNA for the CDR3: TGTGCCAGCAGCTTAACGTGGGAGACAGGAAGATCCTACGAGCAGTACTTC.

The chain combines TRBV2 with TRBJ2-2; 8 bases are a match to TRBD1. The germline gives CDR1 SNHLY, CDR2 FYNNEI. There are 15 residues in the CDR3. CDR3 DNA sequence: TGTGCGAAGACTAAGACAGGGGCGAACACCGGGGAGCTGTTTTTT. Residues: CAKTKTGANTGELFF.